The entry below describes one T cell receptor (beta chain). This specimen belongs to a study of blood T cell repertoires in COVID-19. In the study overall: Sources were T cells, B-cell-depleted T cells, or PBMCs; the material itself was cDNA or gDNA.

Study processing details: How many nucleated cells were present was estimated from reference gene primer amplification. Sequencing was performed with immunoSEQ multiplex PCR; in TCRdb, only in-frame clones are kept and a portion is missing. The DNA was the basis for D and trimming; V, J and clone size are from that table. This table holds tens of thousands of clones, approximately 80% found once. This CDR3 is 16 amino acids long. CDR1 is SNHLY and CDR2 is FYNNEI in the germline V gene. The J segment lost 3 bases and the V segment lost 4 bases, leaving 12 bases of the junction unmatched. This sequence originates from a human donor in a cohort sampled during active COVID-19. The sequenced sample was peripheral blood. The rearrangement uses TRBV2 and TRBJ2-7, with TRBD1 matching over 7 bases. The DNA of the CDR3 is TGTGCCAGCAGTGGCATGACCGGGACAGCCTTCTACGAGCAGTACTTC. Residues: CASSGMTGTAFYEQYF.